This T cell receptor beta chain is drawn from a study of graft-versus-host responses after intestinal transplantation. About the study: Transplants were multivisceral, liver-intestinal, or isolated intestinal. All recipients were given anti-thymocyte globulin induction, and tacrolimus and steroids were then administered for roughly three years.

Study results and limitations: Present in recipient marrow, GvH clones included some that appeared first in ileum or blood.

Here immunoSEQ multiplex PCR was the method, and the copy in TCRdb shows in-frame clones only, minus some. The sample holds some 20,000 clones, approximately 72% seen once. The graft tissue was processed, and this released both intraepithelial and lamina propria lymphocytes. Concerning this clone itself: Its antigen is not identified.

Germline V gene data show CDR1 as MNHEY and CDR2 as SVGAGI. V was pared by 0 bases and J by 4 bases, with 12 bases between. CDR3 length: 15 residues. This clonotype was sampled from a human patient who received an intestinal transplant, so some T cells may come from the graft donor. The material sequenced was ileum tissue, taken approximately 3 weeks after intestinal transplant. The chain employs TRBV6-5 and TRBJ2-5, with D possibly matching TRBD1 (6 bases). CDR3 amino acids: CASSYSGALPETQYF. The CDR3 bases are TGTGCCAGCAGTTACTCGGGGGCTCTCCCAGAGACCCAGTACTTC.